The T cell receptor (beta chain) described here comes from a study of cytomegalovirus exposure and HLA in healthy donors. Generated by immunoSEQ multiplex PCR, the TCRdb table keeps only in-frame clones and is missing some. Among some 72,000 clones listed, 90% to 96% were seen once. Specimen: PBMCs. This receptor was taken from a man aged 18 to 29 in good health and CMV-seropositive.

CDR3 loop: CAGSARTGWYGGANVLTF. As DNA, the CDR3 is TGTGCCGGCTCTGCGAGGACAGGGTGGTACGGGGGAGCCAACGTCCTGACTTTC. The V gene is TRBV2, the J gene TRBJ2-6, with 8 bases identical to TRBD1. The CDR3 is 18 residues long. Trimming took 11 bases from V and 7 from J; bases not matched to a gene: 22. CDR1 and CDR2 (germline): SNHLY, FYNNEI.